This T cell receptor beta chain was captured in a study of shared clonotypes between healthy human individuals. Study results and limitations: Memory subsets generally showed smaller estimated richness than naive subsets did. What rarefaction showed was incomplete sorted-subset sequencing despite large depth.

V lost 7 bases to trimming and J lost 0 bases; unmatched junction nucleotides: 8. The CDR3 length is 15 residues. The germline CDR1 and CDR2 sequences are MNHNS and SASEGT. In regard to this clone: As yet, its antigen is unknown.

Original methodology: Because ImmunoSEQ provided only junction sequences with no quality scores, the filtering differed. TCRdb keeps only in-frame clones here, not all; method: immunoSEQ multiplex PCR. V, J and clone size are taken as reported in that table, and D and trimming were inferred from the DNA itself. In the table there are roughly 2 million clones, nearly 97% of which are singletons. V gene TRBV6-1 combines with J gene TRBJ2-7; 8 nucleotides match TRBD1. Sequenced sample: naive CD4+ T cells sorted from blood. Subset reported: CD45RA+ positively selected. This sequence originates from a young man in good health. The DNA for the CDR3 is TGTGCCAGCATCGAGGGACAGGAGCTCTCCTACGAGCAGTACTTC. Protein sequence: CASIEGQELSYEQYF.